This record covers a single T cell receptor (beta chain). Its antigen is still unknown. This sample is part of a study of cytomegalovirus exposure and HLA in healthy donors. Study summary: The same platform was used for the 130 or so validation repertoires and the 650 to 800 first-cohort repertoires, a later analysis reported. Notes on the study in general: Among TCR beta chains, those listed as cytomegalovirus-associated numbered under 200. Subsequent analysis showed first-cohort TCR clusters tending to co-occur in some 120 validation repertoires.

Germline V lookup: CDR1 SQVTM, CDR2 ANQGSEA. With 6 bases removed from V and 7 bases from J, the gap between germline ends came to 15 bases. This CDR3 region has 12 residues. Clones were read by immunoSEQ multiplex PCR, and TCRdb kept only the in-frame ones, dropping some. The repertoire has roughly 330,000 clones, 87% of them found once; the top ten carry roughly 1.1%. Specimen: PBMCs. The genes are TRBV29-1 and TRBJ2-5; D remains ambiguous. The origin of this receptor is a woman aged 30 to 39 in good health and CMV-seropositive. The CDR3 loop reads CSVVGGLGTQYF. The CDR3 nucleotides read TGCAGCGTAGTGGGCGGTTTGGGGACCCAGTACTTC. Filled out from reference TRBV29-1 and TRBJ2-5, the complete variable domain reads SAVISQKPSRDICQRGTSLTIQCQVDSQVTMMFWYRQQPGQSLTLIATANQGSEATYESGFVIDKFPISRPNLTFSTLTVSNMSPEDSSIYLCSVVGGLGTQYFGPGTRLLVL.